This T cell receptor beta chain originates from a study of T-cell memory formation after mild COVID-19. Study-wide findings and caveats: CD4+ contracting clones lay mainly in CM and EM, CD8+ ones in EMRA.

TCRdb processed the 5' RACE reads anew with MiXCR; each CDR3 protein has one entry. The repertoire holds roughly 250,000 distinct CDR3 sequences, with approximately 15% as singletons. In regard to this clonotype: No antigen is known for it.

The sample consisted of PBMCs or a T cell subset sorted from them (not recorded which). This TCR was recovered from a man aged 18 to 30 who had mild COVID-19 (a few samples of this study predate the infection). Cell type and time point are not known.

The CDR3 spells CASSLEGASGVGTF. Written as DNA, the CDR3 is TGTGCCAGCAGCTTAGAGGGGGCCTCCGGGGTAGGCACCTTC. The chain joins TRBV7-3 to TRBJ1-2, with 7 bases aligning to TRBD1. Trimming at V came to 2 bases and at J to 13 bases, leaving 13 bases not matched to a gene. The CDR3 length is 14 residues. Germline-derived CDR1 and CDR2 are SGHTA and FQGTGA.